The next 32 T cell receptor beta chains were all read from a single sample in a study of post-analysis software for immune sequencing data (dated by TCRdb to between 2014 and 2017). The investigation overall reported the following: Patients showed significantly higher frequencies than controls for about 5 TRBV segments, among them TRBV5-6, TRBV5-1 and TRBV20-1.

Their cognate antigens are unknown. Library preparation used PCR. TCRdb lists the instrument as Illumina HiSeq 2500. To reduce PCR and sequencing biases, unique molecular identifiers were incorporated into the TCR beta cDNA libraries. TCRdb reworked the public reads: Q25 trimming with fastp, MiXCR clone assembly, productive beta chains retained. Under each unique CDR3 protein, matching rows form one entry showing the most common genes and DNA. The sample contains approximately 730,000 distinct CDR3 sequences, around 46% of them found a single time. Clones ranked in the top ten supply approximately 4.4% of the sample. Sequenced input: blood. The receptors originated from a girl aged 5 to 17 with multiple sclerosis.

This clonotype occurred a few times. The chain uses TRBV18 and TRBJ2-7; maybe TRBD1 (6 bases). Deletions cut 1 base from V and 2 bases from J, with 9 bases between. The V gene's germline CDR1 is KGHSH and CDR2 LQKENI. CDR3 size: 14 residues. The CDR3 nucleotides read TGTGCCAGCTCACCACGGGACACCACCTACGAGCAGTACTTC. This translates into CASSPRDTTYEQYF.

V and J are TRBV12-3 or TRBV12-4 and TRBJ2-3, with 11 positions matching TRBD1. This CDR3 is built from 15 residues. Trimming cost V 3 bases and J 4 bases; bases outside gene matches: 3. CDR3 amino acids: CASSLDRGLSDTQYF. CDR3 DNA sequence: TGTGCCAGCAGTTTGGACAGGGGGCTGTCAGATACGCAGTATTTT.

The chain links TRBV9 to TRBJ2-1; D is unclear. The V and J ends lost 0 bases and 0 bases respectively, with 7 bases between them. CDR1 is SGDLS, CDR2 YYNGEE, per germline. This CDR3 is built from 15 residues. The CDR3 nucleotides read TGTGCCAGCAGCGTAGGCCCCCACTCCTACAATGAGCAGTTCTTC. Protein sequence: CASSVGPHSYNEQFF.

The gene calls are TRBV5-1 and TRBJ2-7; 9 bases align to TRBD1. Trimming at V came to 3 bases and at J to 9 bases, leaving 13 bases not matched to a gene. Per the germline V gene, CDR1 is SGHRS and CDR2 is YFSETQ. This CDR3 is 15 amino acids long. The CDR3 DNA sequence: TGCGCCAGCAGCTCGAACTCCGGGACAGGGATGATGCAGTACTTC. Translating it yields CASSSNSGTGMMQYF.

This clonotype came up a few times. This chain uses TRBV20-1 with TRBJ1-6; 7 positions match TRBD1. Germline V gene lookup returns CDR1 DFQATT and CDR2 SNEGSKA (reference sequence). CDR3 length: 19 amino acids. Trimming took 0 bases from V and 1 from J; bases not matched to a gene: 12. This chain's CDR3 is CSARDRGRGRPSYNSPLHF. The CDR3, as DNA: TGCAGTGCTAGAGATAGGGGGCGAGGTCGCCCTTCCTATAATTCACCCCTCCACTTT.

The rearrangement uses TRBV5-6 and TRBJ2-1, with TRBD1 identical over 7 bases. The CDR3 covers 16 residues. The V segment lost 3 bases and the J segment 0 bases; nucleotides outside the gene matches: 6. Germline CDR1 and CDR2: SGHDT and YYEEEE. CDR3 loop: CASSWGQLNSYNEQFF. The CDR3 region has the DNA TGTGCCAGCAGCTGGGGACAGCTAAACTCCTACAATGAGCAGTTCTTC.

This clonotype was seen only once. This chain uses TRBV6-6 with TRBJ2-1; a weak D match, TRBD1 (6 bases). The CDR3 extends over 15 amino acids. V lost 1 base, J lost 0 bases, and 7 bases lay in between. CDR1 is MNHNY and CDR2 is SVGAGI in the germline V gene (reference sequence). The CDR3 DNA is TGTGCCAGCAGTTACTTCAGGGGCTCCTACAATGAGCAGTTCTTC. Protein: CASSYFRGSYNEQFF.

The chain joins TRBV10-3 to TRBJ2-5, with 10 bases identical to TRBD2. V gave up 5 bases and J gave up 4 bases; unmatched junction bases: 7. Germline CDR1 is ENHRY and CDR2 is SYGVKD. The CDR3 is 15 amino acids. This chain's CDR3 is CAISLGIAGGETQYF. CDR3 DNA: TGTGCCATCAGTCTCGGGATAGCGGGAGGAGAGACCCAGTACTTC.

The chain has TRBV20-1 and TRBJ2-1, with a tentative D call TRBD1 (6 bases). Germline CDR1 DFQATT, CDR2 SNEGSKA (reference sequence). The CDR3 is 19 amino acids. Trimming removed 3 bases at V and 0 bases at J, with 24 bases between. CDR3 sequence (DNA): TGCAGTGCTAGGCCCCAGGATAGGGGGACAACCAGCTCCTACAATGAGCAGTTCTTC. This gives the protein CSARPQDRGTTSSYNEQFF.

The rearrangement uses TRBV29-1 and TRBJ2-1, with 10 bases identical to TRBD2. There are 15 residues in the CDR3. V lost 1 base and J lost 7; bases outside the gene matches: 7. Germline V CDR1 and CDR2: SQVTM, ANQGSEA. This CDR3 is CSVEGLAGETNEQFF. The CDR3 DNA follows: TGCAGCGTTGAAGGCCTAGCGGGAGAAACTAATGAGCAGTTCTTC.

With regard to this clonotype: The junction does not match germline at one end; this may be a read error. V is TRBV2 and J is TRBJ1-5; 7 bases align to TRBD1. Germline V gene sequence: CDR1 SNHLY, CDR2 FYNNEI. CDR3 length: 16 residues. DNA of the CDR3: TGTGCTAGCAGCACCTCCCCCCAGGGGGGCAATCAGCCCCAGCATTTT. The encoded protein is CASSTSPQGGNQPQHF.

The chain carries TRBV29-1 and TRBJ2-3; D is ambiguous. The V gene lost 5 bases and the J gene lost 1 base, with 13 bases spanning the gap. The germline gives CDR1 SQVTM, CDR2 ANQGSEA. The CDR3 has 14 amino acids. CDR3 coding DNA: TGCAGCGTTAAGGGCTCTATCGGCACAGATACGCAGTATTTT. Encoded protein: CSVKGSIGTDTQYF.

The chain combines TRBV7-9 with TRBJ2-5; 9 bases are a match to TRBD1. The CDR3 has 15 residues. Germline V gene sequence: CDR1 SEHNR, CDR2 FQNEAQ (reference sequence). V lost 5 bases, J lost 4 bases, and 8 bases stayed unmatched. The chain's CDR3 is CASSNRDRERETQYF. CDR3 DNA: TGTGCCAGCAGCAATCGGGACAGGGAGAGAGAGACCCAGTACTTC.

The V gene is TRBV20-1, the J gene TRBJ2-5, with a tentative D call TRBD1 (5 bases). Trimming stripped 4 bases from V and 1 base from J, with 13 bases between. Germline CDR1 and CDR2: DFQATT and SNEGSKA (reference sequence). CDR3 size: 14 residues. CDR3 in DNA: TGCAGTGCTAAGGAAGGGGCCCTCCAAGAGACCCAGTACTTC. Translated: CSAKEGALQETQYF.

The chain links TRBV5-1 to TRBJ1-1, with 8 bases matching TRBD1. CDR3 length: 14 residues. V lost 2 bases to trimming and J lost 5 bases; unmatched junction nucleotides: 5. Germline CDR1 is SGHRS and CDR2 is YFSETQ. CDR3 nucleotide sequence: TGCGCCAGCAGCTTCCAGGGGGCGCAGACTGAAGCTTTCTTT. Translated: CASSFQGAQTEAFF.

The J gene is TRBJ1-6, the V gene TRBV20-1; D perhaps matches TRBD1 (5 bases). The germline gives CDR1 DFQATT, CDR2 SNEGSKA (reference sequence). The germline V and J ends were trimmed by 8 bases and 10 bases, with 21 bases remaining between them. The CDR3 has 14 amino acids. This CDR3 is CSPILRERGSPLHF. The CDR3 DNA reads TGCAGTCCAATCCTCCGGGAAAGGGGATCACCCCTCCACTTT.

This clonotype was detected ten times or more. The V gene is TRBV20-1, the J gene TRBJ2-7; D might be TRBD1 or TRBD2, each matching 5 bases. This CDR3 spans 15 amino acids. V shed 0 bases and J shed 4 bases, with 16 bases lying between them. Germline CDR1 and CDR2: DFQATT and SNEGSKA (reference sequence). The CDR3 sequence is CSAREVAGTPYEQYF. Written as DNA, the CDR3 is TGCAGTGCTAGAGAGGTCGCAGGGACCCCTTACGAGCAGTACTTC.

The V and J genes are TRBV9 and TRBJ2-4, with D possibly matching TRBD2 (6 bases). The end of the DNA fits TRBJ2-7 better, so the J call may be wrong. Germline-derived CDR1 and CDR2 are SGDLS and YYNGEE. The CDR3 extends over 15 amino acids. The CDR3 bases are TGTGCCAGCAGCGGCGGGGCCCTTCCCGTCTACGAGCAGTACTTC. The encoded protein is CASSGGALPVYEQYF.

This clonotype was recorded once. V usage is TRBV4-1 and J usage is TRBJ1-4; D remains ambiguous. V shed 4 bases and J shed 0 bases, with 6 bases lying between them. CDR1 and CDR2 (germline): MGHRA, YSYEKL. CDR3 size: 14 residues. The chain's CDR3 is CASSREPTNEKLFF. The CDR3 DNA sequence: TGCGCCAGCAGCCGAGAACCAACTAATGAAAAACTGTTTTTT.

The chain links TRBV7-2 to TRBJ1-6; TRBD1 agrees at 7 bases. The CDR3 sequence is 15 residues long. Looked up from germline, CDR1 is SGHTA and CDR2 is FQGNSA. Trimming removed 5 bases from V and 7 bases from J; junction bases left unmatched: 8. The CDR3 protein is CASSLDRQGNSPLHF. CDR3 sequence (DNA): TGTGCCAGCAGCCTCGACCGACAGGGAAATTCACCCCTCCACTTT.

This clonotype was observed at least ten times. The chain employs TRBV29-1 and TRBJ2-5; perhaps TRBD1 as D (5 bases). This CDR3 spans 12 amino acids. The V gene's germline CDR1 is SQVTM and CDR2 ANQGSEA. The germline V and J ends were trimmed by 5 bases and 1 base, with 8 bases remaining between them. CDR3 loop: CSVRQSQETQYF. In nucleotides, the CDR3 is TGCAGCGTTCGACAGAGCCAAGAGACCCAGTACTTC.

In its sample, this clonotype was seen once. This rearrangement joins TRBV9 to TRBJ2-7, with a possible D match to TRBD2 (5 bases). The CDR3 sequence is 16 residues long. The V gene's germline CDR1 is SGDLS and CDR2 YYNGEE. Trimming removed 0 bases at V and 3 bases at J, with 16 bases between. The CDR3 spells CASSVGSEGWDYEQYF. As DNA, the CDR3 is TGTGCCAGCAGCGTAGGATCTGAGGGCTGGGACTACGAGCAGTACTTC.

The chain is built from TRBV7-9 and TRBJ2-7, with D perhaps given as TRBD1 or TRBD2 (5 bases each). Trimming removed 8 bases from V and 0 bases from J, with 11 bases in between. Per the germline V gene, CDR1 is SEHNR and CDR2 is FQNEAQ (reference sequence). This CDR3 is built from 13 residues. The CDR3 protein is CASQPGSSYEQYF. The CDR3, as DNA: TGTGCCAGCCAACCAGGGAGCTCCTACGAGCAGTACTTC.

V usage is TRBV20-1 and J usage is TRBJ2-7; the match to TRBD1 covers 8 bases. After removal of 6 bases from V and 1 base from J, the junction contained 5 bases not matched to a gene. This CDR3 region has 13 residues. Germline CDR1 reads DFQATT; CDR2 reads SNEGSKA (reference sequence). The CDR3 loop reads CSARDRNSYEQYF. For the CDR3, the DNA is TGCAGTGCCCGGGACAGGAATTCCTACGAGCAGTACTTC.

This chain joins TRBV2 and TRBJ1-2; D is uncertain. Germline V lookup: CDR1 SNHLY, CDR2 FYNNEI. This CDR3 has 10 amino acids. Trimming took 4 bases from V and 7 from J, leaving 4 bases between them. CDR3 region: CASSALGYTF. In DNA, the CDR3 is TGTGCCAGCAGTGCCCTTGGCTACACCTTC.

This clonotype was counted between two and nine times. The chain carries TRBV20-1 and TRBJ2-7; no clear D. The CDR3 length is 11 residues. The V end lost 6 bases, the J end lost 7 bases, and 13 bases lay between the germline ends. Per the germline V gene, CDR1 is DFQATT and CDR2 is SNEGSKA (reference sequence). The CDR3 is CSATRGDEQYF. DNA of the CDR3: TGCAGTGCGACTCGAGGCGATGAGCAGTACTTC.

This clonotype was found a few times. V gene TRBV7-8 combines with J gene TRBJ2-3; D may be TRBD1 or TRBD2 (5 bases each). Per the germline V gene, CDR1 is SGHVS and CDR2 is FQNEAQ. The CDR3 runs to 16 residues. V lost 5 bases, J lost 2 bases, and 17 bases lay in between. The CDR3 nucleotides read TGTGCCAGCAGCCTCAGGGCCCCGCGGGTCACAGATACGCAGTATTTT. The encoded protein is CASSLRAPRVTDTQYF.

The chain has TRBV12-5 and TRBJ2-1; the D gene is possibly TRBD2 (5 bases). CDR1 is LGHNT, CDR2 FRNRAP, per germline. The CDR3 loop spans 12 amino acids. Trimming removed 6 bases from V and 5 bases from J, with 8 bases in between. Here the CDR3 reads CASGLANNEQFF. DNA for the CDR3: TGTGCTAGTGGATTAGCGAACAATGAGCAGTTCTTC.

The V gene is TRBV7-4, the J gene TRBJ1-1; TRBD1 might be the D (6 bases). V lost 2 bases, J lost 8 bases, and 15 bases lay in between. This CDR3 is built from 14 residues. The V gene's germline CDR1 is SGHVT and CDR2 SQSDAQ. CDR3 region: CASSLWGARGEAFF. CDR3 in DNA: TGTGCCAGCAGCTTATGGGGGGCTCGAGGCGAAGCTTTCTTT.

This rearrangement joins TRBV20-1 to TRBJ2-4, with D maybe TRBD2 (5 bases). The J call is uncertain, as TRBJ2-7 better fits the DNA end. Per germline, CDR1 DFQATT and CDR2 SNEGSKA (reference sequence). This CDR3 has 14 residues. CDR3: CSARDRGENYEQYF. The CDR3 coding sequence is TGCAGTGCTAGAGATCGGGGAGAGAACTACGAGCAGTACTTC.

The V and J genes are TRBV7-3 and TRBJ2-1; 7 nucleotides agree with TRBD1. The CDR3 sequence is 13 residues long. After removal of 4 bases from V and 8 bases from J, the junction contained 5 bases not matched to a gene. Germline V gene lookup returns CDR1 SGHTA and CDR2 FQGTGA. Here the CDR3 reads CASSSYRGYEQFF. CDR3 nucleotide sequence: TGTGCCAGCAGCTCCTACAGGGGCTATGAGCAGTTCTTC.

The chain is built from TRBV5-6 and TRBJ2-7; TRBD1 is a possible D gene (5 bases). The DNA end is more similar to TRBJ2-5, so the J call may be wrong. Germline CDR1 is SGHDT and CDR2 is YYEEEE. CDR3 length: 13 residues. CDR3 sequence: CASSTDTQETQYF. In nucleotides, the CDR3 is TGTGCCAGCAGCACGGACACGCAAGAGACCCAGTACTTC.